Detailed here is one T cell receptor (beta chain). The V end was cut by 8 bases, the J end by 0 bases, with 14 bases between. The CDR3 sequence is 15 residues long. The germline V gene encodes CDR1 MDHEN and CDR2 SYDVKM. The data belong to a study of T cell responses to AZD1222 COVID-19 vaccine. Assay: immunoSEQ multiplex PCR; the TCRdb copy retains only in-frame clones and omits some. The sample has 99,000 or so clones, approximately 90% seen once; the top ten hold 9.1%. The chain uses TRBV28 and TRBJ2-1, with TRBD2 as a possible D gene (6 bases). The sequencing used peripheral blood, collected on day 0 of AZD1222 vaccination. The source of this sequence is an adult in good health. The CDR3: CASLEGMASYNEQFF. As DNA, the CDR3 is TGTGCCAGCCTGGAGGGGATGGCCTCCTACAATGAGCAGTTCTTC.